Each of the 8 T cell receptor beta chains below was sequenced from the same sample in a study of shared clonotypes between healthy human individuals. CD45RO negativity and positive selection for CCR7 defined naive CD8 cells, a population that excluded terminally differentiated effector memory CD45RA+ cells. The table came from immunoSEQ multiplex PCR; TCRdb's copy has only in-frame clones and leaves some out. The table lists about 600,000 clones, roughly 98% of them singletons, with 0.3% in the top ten. The sample taken for sequencing was naive CD8+ T cells sorted from blood. The origin of the receptors is a man younger than 40 in good health.

The chain joins TRBV14 to TRBJ1-3; D perhaps matches TRBD1 (5 bases). The V end lost 1 base, the J end lost 2 bases, and 12 bases lay between the germline ends. CDR1 is SGHDN, CDR2 FVKESK, per germline. The CDR3 extends over 16 amino acids. CDR3 nucleotides: TGTGCCAGCAGCCAAGTCCAGGGAGGAGCTGGAAACACCATATATTTT. It encodes CASSQVQGGAGNTIYF.

CDR3 sequence reads: CASSFPANSGSYEQYF. The CDR3 DNA reads as TGTGCCAGCAGCTTCCCTGCGAACAGCGGCTCCTACGAGCAGTACTTC. The V call is TRBV7-8, the J call TRBJ2-7, with D perhaps TRBD2 (5 bases). CDR1 and CDR2 (germline): SGHVS, FQNEAQ. The CDR3 contains 16 residues. Trimming shortened V by 3 bases and J by 0 bases, and 15 bases separated the two germline ends.

V gene TRBV11-2 combines with J gene TRBJ2-7, with 8 bases that match TRBD1. V dropped 5 bases and J dropped 5; count of bases not matched to a gene: 8. The CDR3 consists of 14 residues. The germline gives CDR1 SGHAT, CDR2 FQNNGV. The CDR3 loop is CASSHGQGWDEQYF. The CDR3 nucleotides read TGTGCCAGCAGCCACGGACAGGGATGGGACGAGCAGTACTTC.

The V and J genes are TRBV27 and TRBJ2-7, with 7 bases matching TRBD1. The CDR3 loop spans 16 amino acids. J lost 5 bases, V lost 0 bases, and 10 bases had no gene match. CDR1 and CDR2 (germline): MNHEY, SMNVEV (reference sequence). CDR3: CASSLSEGDRGNEQYF. CDR3 sequence (DNA): TGTGCCAGCAGTTTATCCGAAGGGGACAGAGGAAACGAGCAGTACTTC.

The CDR3 DNA sequence: TGCGCCAGCAGCGGCGGGACTATCTCCTACGAGCAGTACTTC. Protein: CASSGGTISYEQYF. This chain uses TRBV5-1 with TRBJ2-7; TRBD2 matches at 7 bases. With V trimmed by 4 bases and J by 0 bases, 4 bases remained unmatched. The CDR3 consists of 14 residues. Germline CDR1 SGHRS, CDR2 YFSETQ.

The chain recombines TRBV28 with TRBJ1-2, with TRBD1 as a possible D gene (5 bases). The V and J ends lost 5 bases and 4 bases respectively, with 17 bases between them. This CDR3 is 15 amino acids long. Germline V gives CDR1 MDHEN, CDR2 SYDVKM. CDR3 sequence reads: CASSPLPGPSYGYTF. In DNA, the CDR3 is TGTGCCAGCAGTCCCCTCCCGGGACCCAGCTATGGCTACACCTTC.

In DNA, the CDR3 is TGTGCCACCAGCAGAGATACGGAGACCCAGTACTTC. Encoded protein: CATSRDTETQYF. This chain connects TRBV15 to TRBJ2-5; D gene unclear. V dropped 0 bases and J dropped 5 bases, with 4 bases sitting between them. Germline CDR1 and CDR2: LNHNV and YYDKDF (reference sequence). This CDR3 is built from 12 residues.

The chain recombines TRBV18 with TRBJ2-3; 10 bases fit TRBD2. V was pared by 2 bases and J by 3 bases, with 5 bases of the junction left unmatched. This CDR3 is 16 amino acids long. Germline V CDR1 and CDR2: KGHSH, LQKENI. Here the CDR3 DNA reads TGTGCCAGCTCACCAAGCGGGAGGGCTCGGACAGATACGCAGTATTTT. Protein: CASSPSGRARTDTQYF. Using reference TRBV18 and TRBJ2-3 for the parts outside the CDR3, the full variable domain is NAGVMQNPRHLVRRRGQEARLRCSPMKGHSHVYWYRQLPEEGLKFMVYLQKENIIDESGMPKERFSAEFPKEGPSILRIQQVVRGDSAAYFCASSPSGRARTDTQYFGPGTRLTVL.